This entry features one T cell receptor beta chain sequence. Its antigen remains unknown. Clones were sequenced by immunoSEQ multiplex PCR, and TCRdb holds only the in-frame ones, with some missing. The sample shows 85,000 to 130,000 clones, roughly 90% of them seen only once. The data were obtained in a study of T cell responses to AZD1222 COVID-19 vaccine. Study observations and caveats: Spike regions recognized by vaccine-associated CD4 TCRs spanned the protein, led by 160-218 and 743-854.

This CDR3 spans 21 amino acids. Trimming cost V 5 bases and J 0 bases, with 26 bases left between them. The germline CDR1 and CDR2 sequences are MNHEY and SMNVEV (reference sequence). The sample consisted of peripheral blood, taken on day 0 of AZD1222 vaccination. The chain carries TRBV27 and TRBJ2-6; D tentatively fits TRBD1 or TRBD2 (5 bases each). The sequence derives from an adult in good health. The CDR3 reads CASSLRVVWAMGVSGANVLTF. The DNA of the CDR3 is TGTGCCAGCAGTCTTCGCGTGGTGTGGGCTATGGGGGTCTCTGGGGCCAACGTCCTGACTTTC. Looking up the rest from reference TRBV27 and TRBJ2-6 gives the full variable domain: EAQVTQNPRYLITVTGKKLTVTCSQNMNHEYMSWYRQDPGLGLRQIYYSMNVEVTDKGDVPEGYKVSRKEKRNFPLILESPSPNQTSLYFCASSLRVVWAMGVSGANVLTFGAGSRLTVL.